The clone carrying this T cell receptor beta chain was counted once. Source study methods: How many nucleated cells were present was estimated from reference gene primer amplification. Measured with immunoSEQ multiplex PCR; TCRdb has only the in-frame clones, and not every one. D and trimming were read from the DNA, whereas the V and J calls and clone size are those reported in that table. Among roughly 190,000 clones listed, more than 80% were seen once. This sample is drawn from a study of blood T cell repertoires in COVID-19. Study context: Sources were T cells, B-cell-depleted T cells, or PBMCs; the material itself was cDNA or gDNA.

With 3 bases clipped from V and 3 bases from J, the junction kept 24 bases outside the gene matches. Per germline, CDR1 WSHSY and CDR2 SAAADI. The CDR3 runs 21 residues. This chain connects TRBV10-2 to TRBJ2-5, with TRBD1 matching over 8 bases. The TCR comes from an older woman with acute or convalescent COVID-19. Sequencing was done on a sample of peripheral blood. The CDR3 protein is CASSDPIELPGGSNREETQYF. CDR3 DNA: TGCGCCAGCAGTGACCCCATTGAGCTCCCAGGGGGCAGTAATCGGGAAGAGACCCAGTACTTC.